This T cell receptor beta chain was captured in a study of blood T cell repertoires in COVID-19. Study-level background: PBMCs, B-cell-depleted T cells, or T cells were the source of the cDNA or gDNA that made up the material.

Clones were sequenced by immunoSEQ multiplex PCR, and TCRdb holds only the in-frame ones, with some missing. The data show 240,000 or so clones, 80% to 90% seen once. Grouping used clinical history reported by participants in a survey and questionnaire. Input material: PBMCs or T cells enriched from blood (not recorded which). The source of this sequence is a man aged 40-55 years who had recovered from COVID-19.

CDR3 in amino acids: CASTKRFLRFF. The CDR3 DNA reads TGTGCCAGCACCAAGCGGTTCCTTAGGTTCTTC. The chain joins TRBV21-1 to TRBJ2-1; TRBD2 was called by the table and not checked on the DNA. TRBV21-1 is labeled a pseudogene. The length of the CDR3 is 11 residues.